These 24 T cell receptor beta chains originate from one sample sequenced in a study of T-cell reconstitution after alpha-beta-depleted transplantation in children (dated by TCRdb to 2015 to 2016). Receptor libraries were prepared by PCR. TCRdb names Illumina HiSeq 2500 as the instrument used. TCR libraries were prepared with molecular barcoding, using unique molecular identifiers to normalize TCRbeta repertoire quantification. TCRdb ran its own pipeline on the public reads, namely fastp trimming at Q25 and MiXCR clone calling, and kept in-frame beta chains. All rows with the same CDR3 protein become a single entry with the most common DNA and genes. The sample data list hundreds of thousands of distinct CDR3 sequences, and roughly 14% of these were observed just once. The ten biggest clones cover 0.79% of the sample. According to the study, the label for this sample's treatment or condition signals: allogeneic hematopoietic cell transplantation with graft depleted of TCRalphabeta T cells and CD19 B cells.

Source: PBMCs, taken before TCRalphabeta/CD19-depleted stem cell transplant. Every receptor here comes from a girl aged 2 to 9 with congenital amegakaryocytic thrombocytopenia, due to receive a stem cell transplant.

This clonotype was counted only a few times. This rearrangement joins TRBV25-1 to TRBJ2-5; unclear D gene. Per germline, CDR1 MGHDK and CDR2 SYGVNS. The CDR3 loop spans 15 amino acids. Trimming removed 0 bases at V and 4 bases at J, with 12 bases between. The CDR3 coding sequence is TGTGCCAGCAGTGAATATTCGGGTGTGGTAGAGACCCAGTACTTC. Translation gives CASSEYSGVVETQYF. Drawing the rest from reference TRBV25-1 and TRBJ2-5, the complete variable domain is EADIYQTPRYLVIGTGKKITLECSQTMGHDKMYWYQQDPGMELHLIHYSYGVNSTEKGDLSSESTVSRIRTEHFPLTLESARPSHTSQYLCASSEYSGVVETQYFGPGTRLLVL.

The rearrangement links TRBV5-1 to TRBJ2-1; D unresolved. Germline assignment: CDR1 SGHRS and CDR2 YFSETQ. The CDR3 is 16 residues long. Trimming cost V 0 bases and J 5 bases, with 15 bases left between them. The CDR3 DNA is TGCGCCAGCAGCTTGGCGGGCAGATATCCCGACAATGAGCAGTTCTTC. Translation gives CASSLAGRYPDNEQFF.

At least ten counts were recorded for this clonotype. J is TRBJ2-1 and V is TRBV5-1, with D tentatively TRBD1 (5 bases). Per germline, CDR1 SGHRS and CDR2 YFSETQ. The CDR3 consists of 17 residues. Deletions cut 3 bases from V and 5 bases from J, with 21 bases between. CDR3 in DNA: TGCGCCAGCAGCTCCGACCCCAGGGAATATACGCACAATGAGCAGTTCTTC. This sequence encodes CASSSDPREYTHNEQFF.

This clonotype was observed at least ten times. The V and J genes are TRBV20-1 and TRBJ2-7, with 11 bases aligning to TRBD1. The germline gives CDR1 DFQATT, CDR2 SNEGSKA (reference sequence). The CDR3 has 15 amino acids. After removal of 6 bases from V and 2 bases from J, the junction contained 9 bases not matched to a gene. CDR3 in DNA: TGCAGTGCACAATCTCGGACAGGGGGCCCCTACGAGCAGTACTTC. Encoded protein: CSAQSRTGGPYEQYF.

Many counts were recorded for this clonotype. The chain carries TRBV4-1 and TRBJ1-1; D is ambiguous. CDR3 length: 14 residues. Trimming shortened V by 5 bases and J by 2 bases, and 12 bases separated the two germline ends. Germline CDR1 and CDR2: MGHRA and YSYEKL. CDR3 sequence: CASSSPFRNTEAFF. CDR3 DNA: TGCGCCAGCAGCTCTCCTTTCCGCAACACTGAAGCTTTCTTT.

This clonotype was recorded many times. The genes are TRBV20-1 and TRBJ2-7, with 7 bases that match TRBD2. The V gene end was trimmed by 5 bases and the J gene end by 6 bases; junction bases not matched to a gene: 10. The CDR3 is 13 residues long. Germline CDR1 and CDR2: DFQATT and SNEGSKA (reference sequence). CDR3 amino acids: CSAAGTTTLEQYF. The CDR3 bases are TGCAGTGCTGCCGGGACTACGACCCTCGAGCAGTACTTC.

This clonotype was detected only a few times. The J gene is TRBJ1-1, the V gene TRBV10-3; D is unclear. The CDR3 spans 15 residues. In germline, CDR1 is ENHRY, CDR2 SYGVKD. V was trimmed by 5 bases and J by 0 bases, leaving 13 bases between them. The CDR3 nucleotides are TGTGCCATCAGTTATGACGGGAACCTGAACACTGAAGCTTTCTTT. It yields the protein CAISYDGNLNTEAFF.

This rearrangement joins TRBV4-2 to TRBJ2-3; 8 nucleotides align to TRBD2. This CDR3 region has 16 residues. The junction had 8 bases not matched to a gene; V was cut back by 1 base and J by 5 bases. CDR1 LGHNA and CDR2 YNFKEQ come from the germline V gene. This CDR3 reads CASSQVVSGRGDTQYF. In DNA form, the CDR3 reads TGTGCCAGCAGCCAAGTGGTGAGCGGGAGAGGAGATACGCAGTATTTT.

This sequence joins TRBV28 and TRBJ2-1; 12 positions agree with TRBD2. V was clipped by 6 bases and J by 6 bases; unmatched bases: 6. This CDR3 has 15 amino acids. Per the germline V gene, CDR1 is MDHEN and CDR2 is SYDVKM. The CDR3 DNA reads TGTGCCAGCAGCCCTAGCGGGAGGGCGCCCAATGAGCAGTTCTTC. Its translation: CASSPSGRAPNEQFF.

This clonotype was detected many times. The chain is built from TRBV20-1 and TRBJ2-2; D gene unclear. There are 13 residues in the CDR3. Germline V gene sequence: CDR1 DFQATT, CDR2 SNEGSKA (reference sequence). Trimming shortened V by 6 bases and J by 4 bases, and 12 bases separated the two germline ends. This CDR3 is CSAPRGRTGELFF. CDR3 sequence (DNA): TGCAGTGCCCCCAGAGGACGCACCGGGGAGCTGTTTTTT.

The chain has TRBV29-1 and TRBJ1-2, with TRBD1 matching 7 bases. V lost 2 bases, J lost 1 base, and 10 bases stayed unmatched. Germline CDR1 reads SQVTM; CDR2 reads ANQGSEA. This CDR3 comprises 16 residues. CDR3 residues: CSVEKGAGTVNYGYTF. The CDR3 bases are TGCAGCGTTGAAAAGGGAGCCGGGACAGTTAACTATGGCTACACCTTC.

This chain uses TRBV5-1 with TRBJ2-1, with D possibly TRBD2 on 6 matching bases. This CDR3 region has 16 residues. V was clipped by 4 bases and J by 0 bases, with 14 bases between them. Per the germline V gene, CDR1 is SGHRS and CDR2 is YFSETQ. The CDR3 DNA reads as TGCGCCAGCAGCGGTACTAGCTGGAGCTCCTACAATGAGCAGTTCTTC. As protein: CASSGTSWSSYNEQFF.

This clonotype has a handful of counts. V gene TRBV11-2 combines with J gene TRBJ2-1, with D perhaps TRBD2 (6 bases). Trimming took 6 bases from V and 9 from J, leaving 33 bases between them. This CDR3 contains 19 residues. Germline-derived CDR1 and CDR2 are SGHAT and FQNNGV. CDR3 sequence: CASSGGFAGWGTTPSEQFF. The CDR3 DNA reads TGTGCCAGCAGTGGGGGGTTTGCGGGTTGGGGGACCACCCCTAGTGAGCAGTTCTTC.

This clonotype has a count of ten or more. The chain is built from TRBV7-8 and TRBJ2-4, with D possibly being TRBD1 or TRBD2 (5 bases each). Germline V gene data show CDR1 as SGHVS and CDR2 as FQNEAQ. V gave up 2 bases and J gave up 7 bases, with 12 bases separating them. The CDR3 covers 14 residues. The CDR3 DNA sequence: TGTGCCAGCAGCTTACGTTCAGGGAGCAACATTCAGTACTTC. Translating gives CASSLRSGSNIQYF.

This clonotype was counted only a few times. The rearrangement uses TRBV5-1 and TRBJ2-7, with TRBD2 matching over 10 bases. This CDR3 is built from 15 residues. In germline, CDR1 is SGHRS, CDR2 YFSETQ. The trim removed 4 bases at V and 0 bases at J, leaving 4 bases unmatched. The CDR3, as DNA: TGCGCCAGCAGCATACTAGCGGGAAACTCCTACGAGCAGTACTTC. It encodes CASSILAGNSYEQYF.

This chain uses TRBV10-3 with TRBJ1-4, with D possibly TRBD1 on 5 matching bases. CDR1 ENHRY and CDR2 SYGVKD come from the germline V gene. This CDR3 has 17 amino acids. The ends were cut back, 3 bases at V and 7 bases at J, with 21 bases in the middle. The CDR3 spells CAISDPGRRKGREKLFF. CDR3 nucleotide sequence: TGTGCCATCAGTGATCCAGGACGGAGAAAGGGGCGTGAAAAACTGTTTTTT.

This clonotype was counted at least ten times. The V call is TRBV6-5, the J call TRBJ2-5; D call uncertain. The CDR3 covers 14 residues. V was cut by 0 bases and J by 3 bases, with 8 bases left in between. In germline, CDR1 is MNHEY, CDR2 SVGAGI. The CDR3 region has the DNA TGTGCCAGCAGTTACTCCCAGACCGAAGAGACCCAGTACTTC. This translates into CASSYSQTEETQYF.

This clonotype was counted many times. The chain employs TRBV20-1 and TRBJ2-7; D possibly corresponds to TRBD2 (5 bases). Germline assignment: CDR1 DFQATT and CDR2 SNEGSKA (reference sequence). This CDR3 has 13 amino acids. The CDR3 nucleotides read TGCAGCCCGGCTAGCTTACCAACCTACGAGCAGTACTTC. This sequence encodes CSPASLPTYEQYF.

This clonotype was seen ten or more times. V is TRBV6-5 and J is TRBJ2-1; perhaps TRBD2 as D (5 bases). From germline, CDR1 is MNHEY and CDR2 SVGAGI. The CDR3 extends over 15 amino acids. Trimming stripped 4 bases from V and 5 bases from J, with 15 bases between. The CDR3, as DNA: TGTGCCAGCAGTTCCCCAGCGGAGTGGCACAATGAGCAGTTCTTC. Translated: CASSSPAEWHNEQFF.

This clonotype was counted only a few times. J is TRBJ2-1 and V is TRBV5-1; no definite D call. The CDR3 runs 13 residues. CDR1 and CDR2 from the germline V gene are SGHRS and YFSETQ. Trimming cost V 4 bases and J 9 bases, with 14 bases left between them. CDR3 in DNA: TGCGCCAGCAGCACGGGTCTCAAGGGTGAGCAGTTCTTC. It codes for CASSTGLKGEQFF.

The rearrangement uses TRBV7-2 and TRBJ2-6; D is undetermined. With 8 bases removed from V and 0 bases from J, the gap between germline ends came to 2 bases. CDR1 is SGHTA, CDR2 FQGNSA, per germline. The CDR3 is 12 amino acids. CDR3 amino acids: CASDSGANVLTF. The CDR3 DNA is TGTGCCAGCGACTCTGGGGCCAACGTCCTGACTTTC. The full variable domain, with the rest looked up from reference TRBV7-2 and TRBJ2-6, is GAGVSQSPSNKVTEKGKDVELRCDPISGHTALYWYRQSLGQGLEFLIYFQGNSAPDKSGLPSDRFSAERTGGSVSTLTIQRTQQEDSAVYLCASDSGANVLTFGAGSRLTVL.

Many counts were recorded for this clonotype. This chain connects TRBV5-1 to TRBJ2-6; no definite D call. The V gene's germline CDR1 is SGHRS and CDR2 YFSETQ. The CDR3 loop spans 16 amino acids. Between the trimmed V and J ends, which lost 1 base and 0 bases, there was a span of 8 bases. CDR3 loop: CASSLYWGSGANVLTF. The CDR3 DNA reads TGCGCCAGCAGCTTGTATTGGGGCTCTGGGGCCAACGTCCTGACTTTC.

The rearrangement joins TRBV29-1 to TRBJ2-1, with 9 bases that match TRBD2. This CDR3 region has 17 residues. Trimming at V came to 0 bases and at J to 3 bases, leaving 9 bases not matched to a gene. Germline V lookup: CDR1 SQVTM, CDR2 ANQGSEA. CDR3 in DNA: TGCAGCGTTGAAGATCTAGGACTAGCGACTATCTACAATGAGCAGTTCTTC. Residues: CSVEDLGLATIYNEQFF.

This clonotype was detected only a few times. The rearrangement joins TRBV20-1 to TRBJ2-2; D is unclear. CDR1 and CDR2 (germline): DFQATT, SNEGSKA (reference sequence). V was pared by 0 bases and J by 5 bases, with 7 bases between. The CDR3 has 13 amino acids. CDR3 protein: CSAREVDTGELFF. CDR3 sequence (DNA): TGCAGTGCTAGAGAAGTTGATACCGGGGAGCTGTTTTTT.